This T cell receptor beta chain stems from a study of early T cells in non-severe SARS-CoV-2 infection. TCRdb recomputed calls from the 5' RACE reads with MiXCR, one row per CDR3 protein. The table has 70,000 or so distinct CDR3 sequences, 3.5% to 6% seen once. Trimming stripped 6 bases from V and 5 bases from J, with 17 bases between. Germline-derived CDR1 and CDR2 are SQVTM and ANQGSEA. The CDR3 loop spans 13 amino acids. V usage is TRBV29-1 and J usage is TRBJ2-7; perhaps D is TRBD1 or TRBD2 (5 bases each). The receptor was isolated from an adult who was a healthcare worker with PCR-confirmed SARS-CoV-2 infection or an uninfected control (not recorded which). The donor label of this sample is uncertain. The sample in question was whole blood, obtained at baseline. CDR3 protein: CSVGRVGTHEQYF. CDR3 bases: TGCAGCGTCGGCAGGGTGGGGACCCACGAGCAGTACTTC.